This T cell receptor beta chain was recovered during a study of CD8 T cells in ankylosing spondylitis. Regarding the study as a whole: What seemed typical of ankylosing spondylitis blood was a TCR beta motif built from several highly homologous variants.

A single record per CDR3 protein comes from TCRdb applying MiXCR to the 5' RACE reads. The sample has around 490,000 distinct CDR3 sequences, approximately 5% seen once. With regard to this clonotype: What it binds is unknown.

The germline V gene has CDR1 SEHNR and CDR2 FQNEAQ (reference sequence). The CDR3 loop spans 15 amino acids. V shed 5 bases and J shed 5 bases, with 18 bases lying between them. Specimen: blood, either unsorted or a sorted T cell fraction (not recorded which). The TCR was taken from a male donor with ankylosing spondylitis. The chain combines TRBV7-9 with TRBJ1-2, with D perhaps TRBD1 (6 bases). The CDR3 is CASSLGGGAWYGYTF. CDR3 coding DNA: TGTGCCAGCAGCCTTGGGGGGGGCGCTTGGTATGGCTACACCTTC.